These 17 T cell receptor beta chains originate from one sample sequenced in a study of blood T cells in healthy people across ages. A J-beta primer mix and a sample-barcoded 5' primer were used in a second PCR of about 6 to 12 cycles. A single record per CDR3 protein comes from TCRdb applying MiXCR to the 5' RACE reads. The sample has 600,000 to 850,000 distinct CDR3 sequences; 40% to 45% are singletons. The sequenced material came from blood. These receptors were obtained from a woman aged 55 to 70 in good health.

CDR3 nucleotides: TGCAGTGCCCGACTCGGAGCGTACACAGATACGCAGTATTTT. This translates into CSARLGAYTDTQYF. V is TRBV20-1 and J is TRBJ2-3; D not resolved. V lost 6 bases to trimming and J lost 2 bases, with 15 bases between them. The CDR3 totals 14 residues. Germline CDR1 and CDR2: DFQATT and SNEGSKA (reference sequence).

The V call is TRBV5-1, the J call TRBJ2-6; no reliable D call. The V gene's germline CDR1 is SGHRS and CDR2 YFSETQ. V dropped 4 bases and J dropped 1 base, with 12 bases sitting between them. The CDR3 sequence is 16 residues long. The CDR3 nucleotides are TGCGCCAGCAGCGTCGGAACAGCTTCTGGGGCCAACGTCCTGACTTTC. It is translated as CASSVGTASGANVLTF.

The chain joins TRBV12-3 or TRBV12-4 to TRBJ2-5; a weak D match, TRBD1 (5 bases). TRBJ2-4 explains the end of the DNA better; the J call may be wrong. The CDR3 is made up of 13 amino acids. CDR3 amino acids: CASSFRGRNIQYF. CDR3 nucleotides: TGTGCCAGCAGTTTTAGGGGCAGAAACATTCAGTACTTC.

The V gene is TRBV9, the J gene TRBJ1-3; D gene unclear. The CDR3 extends over 15 amino acids. Trimming removed 3 bases at V and 0 bases at J, with 10 bases between. Looked up from germline, CDR1 is SGDLS and CDR2 is YYNGEE. The CDR3 spells CASSARLSSGNTIYF. The CDR3, as DNA: TGTGCCAGCAGCGCCCGACTGAGCTCTGGAAACACCATATATTTT. Variable domain in full (rest from reference TRBV9 and TRBJ1-3): DSGVTQTPKHLITATGQRVTLRCSPRSGDLSVYWYQQSLDQGLQFLIQYYNGEERAKGNILERFSAQQFPDLHSELNLSSLELGDSALYFCASSARLSSGNTIYFGEGSWLTVV.

This clonotype was seen at least ten times. This chain connects TRBV5-1 to TRBJ1-2, with D possibly TRBD1 on 6 matching bases. The CDR3 has 13 residues. Per the germline V gene, CDR1 is SGHRS and CDR2 is YFSETQ. Between the trimmed V and J ends, which lost 4 bases and 8 bases, there was a span of 15 bases. Here the CDR3 reads CASSAENRDGYTF. The CDR3 DNA sequence: TGCGCCAGCAGCGCGGAGAACAGGGACGGCTACACCTTC.

V gene TRBV10-3 combines with J gene TRBJ2-7, with 9 bases fitting TRBD2. Germline V gene sequence: CDR1 ENHRY, CDR2 SYGVKD. The trim removed 2 bases at V and 7 bases at J, leaving 6 bases unmatched. This CDR3 has 14 amino acids. The CDR3 nucleotides are TGTGCCATCAGTGAGATTAGCGGGAGAGATGAGCAGTACTTC. It encodes CAISEISGRDEQYF.

Here the CDR3 DNA reads TGTGCCAGCAGCGACGGACAGGCCACCTATGGCTACACCTTC. This gives the protein CASSDGQATYGYTF. This chain links TRBV7-9 with TRBJ1-2, with TRBD1 identical over 7 bases. This CDR3 spans 14 amino acids. Germline CDR1 and CDR2: SEHNR and FQNEAQ (reference sequence). V shed 5 bases, J shed 4 bases, and the junction held 7 bases outside the gene matches. Using reference TRBV7-9 and TRBJ1-2 for the parts outside the CDR3, the full variable domain is DTGVSQNPRHKITKRGQNVTFRCDPISEHNRLYWYRQTLGQGPEFLTYFQNEAQLEKSRLLSDRFSAERPKGSFSTLEIQRTEQGDSAMYLCASSDGQATYGYTFGSGTRLTVV.

V usage is TRBV20-1 and J usage is TRBJ2-5, with 11 bases identical to TRBD2. The tail of the sequence fits TRBJ2-7 better, so the J call may be wrong. In germline, CDR1 is DFQATT, CDR2 SNEGSKA (reference sequence). This CDR3 is 15 amino acids long. As DNA, the CDR3 is TGCAGTGTCATCCTTGCCGGGACTAGCGGCTACGAGCAGTACTTC. It translates to CSVILAGTSGYEQYF.

DNA of the CDR3: TGCAGCGTTGAAGGGTACAGGGGAGGCGAGCAGTACTTC. Amino acid sequence: CSVEGYRGGEQYF. The chain recombines TRBV29-1 with TRBJ2-7, with D tentatively TRBD1 (7 bases). V lost 1 base and J 6 bases, leaving 13 bases between the germline ends. Germline loops: CDR1 SQVTM, CDR2 ANQGSEA. This CDR3 is built from 13 residues.

This clonotype was detected ten times or more. The rearrangement joins TRBV6-6 to TRBJ2-5, with TRBD2 matching 8 bases. Germline loops: CDR1 MNHNY, CDR2 SVGAGI (reference sequence). This CDR3 is built from 16 residues. J was trimmed by 5 bases and V by 0 bases; bases with no gene match: 8. The CDR3 coding sequence is TGTGCCAGCAGTTACTCGACTAGCGACCAGAGGGAGACCCAGTACTTC. Encoded protein: CASSYSTSDQRETQYF.

On this clonotype itself: A much larger clone sits a single nucleotide away, making a read error possible. The chain couples TRBV12-3 or TRBV12-4 to TRBJ2-5; 8 nucleotides agree with TRBD1. The CDR3 consists of 15 residues. J lost 5 bases, V lost 4 bases, and 9 bases had no gene match. CDR3 loop: CASSYAGQGRETQYF. CDR3 coding DNA: TGTGCCAGCAGTTACGCTGGACAGGGAAGGGAGACCCAGTACTTC.

The chain joins TRBV11-1 to TRBJ2-5; 8 bases are shared with TRBD2. Germline values: CDR1 SGHAT, CDR2 FQDESV (reference sequence). The CDR3 consists of 20 residues. The V gene end was trimmed by 5 bases and the J gene end by 4 bases; junction bases not matched to a gene: 24. Here the CDR3 reads CASSPSPGTSSLAGGETQYF. For the CDR3, the DNA is TGTGCCAGCAGCCCATCCCCCGGGACTAGTTCACTCGCAGGCGGAGAGACCCAGTACTTC.

This clonotype was seen more than once but under ten times. The V and J genes are TRBV20-1 and TRBJ2-2, with 7 nucleotides matching TRBD1. V gave up 4 bases and J gave up 4 bases; unmatched junction bases: 9. CDR3 size: 15 residues. Germline V lookup: CDR1 DFQATT, CDR2 SNEGSKA (reference sequence). CDR3 DNA: TGCAGTGCTATGGATACAGGGGCGGGCACCGGGGAGCTGTTTTTT. Its protein is CSAMDTGAGTGELFF.

The genes are TRBV11-1 and TRBJ2-7; 8 positions agree with TRBD1. The CDR3 length is 13 residues. Germline assignment: CDR1 SGHAT and CDR2 FQDESV (reference sequence). V was clipped by 3 bases and J by 5 bases; unmatched bases: 3. The CDR3 coding sequence is TGTGCCAGCAGCTTCGGACAGGGCCACGAGCAGTACTTC. As protein: CASSFGQGHEQYF.

As concerns this clonotype: A read error is possible here, since a much larger clone lies one base away. The chain combines TRBV29-1 with TRBJ2-7; D may be TRBD2 (6 bases). The DNA end is more similar to TRBJ2-5, so the J call may be wrong. The CDR3 extends over 11 amino acids. Germline CDR1 is SQVTM and CDR2 is ANQGSEA. CDR3 in DNA: TGCGGCGCGGTGGGGGGTGAGACCCAGTACTTC. Protein sequence: CGAVGGETQYF.

This clonotype was counted once. The chain combines TRBV2 with TRBJ1-2, with a weak D call TRBD1 (5 bases). Germline CDR1 SNHLY, CDR2 FYNNEI. This CDR3 spans 14 amino acids. V was trimmed by 3 bases and J by 8 bases, leaving 16 bases between them. The CDR3 DNA is TGTGCCAGCAGTGAGCAGGACACACTAGCGGGCTACACCTTC. Protein product: CASSEQDTLAGYTF.

The chain links TRBV5-6 to TRBJ1-2, with a tentative D call TRBD1 (5 bases). CDR1 and CDR2 (germline): SGHDT, YYEEEE. The CDR3 covers 12 residues. The germline V and J ends were trimmed by 7 bases and 4 bases, with 11 bases remaining between them. The CDR3 coding sequence is TGTGCCAGCGCTACAGGATCCTATGGCTACACCTTC. It translates to CASATGSYGYTF.